This TCR beta chain was observed in a study of cytomegalovirus exposure and HLA in healthy donors. About the study: Genotyping of 300 to 450 donors showed that 80% to 85% belonged to the Caucasian-associated ancestry cluster. Findings and limits, study-wide: In a later analysis, at a false discovery rate of 0.05, about 17,000 TCR beta sequences matched HLA alleles. Several top significant clusters appeared, in a later analysis, to be linked to common viral pathogens.

The PCR ran on 60 Vbeta and 13 Jbeta primers. Here immunoSEQ multiplex PCR was the method, and the copy in TCRdb shows in-frame clones only, minus some. The repertoire holds approximately 160,000 clones, with about 70% as singletons. With regard to this clone: No antigen is known for it.

CDR3 length equals 14 residues. The V gene lost 4 bases and the J gene lost 2 bases, with 9 bases spanning the gap. Germline V gene lookup returns CDR1 SGHNT and CDR2 YYREEE (reference sequence). The chain is built from TRBV5-4 and TRBJ2-2; perhaps TRBD2 as D (5 bases). Material: PBMCs. This clonotype originated in a woman in her late teens or twenties in good health and CMV-seropositive. Here the CDR3 DNA reads TGTGCCAGCAGCATCGGGGAAAACACCGGGGAGCTGTTTTTT. Translated, it gives CASSIGENTGELFF.